This T cell receptor beta chain was captured by sequencing in a study of blood T cell repertoires in COVID-19. About the research overall: Collection of acute and convalescent COVID-19 samples took place in the United States, Italy and Spain. Sources were T cells, B-cell-depleted T cells, or PBMCs; the material itself was cDNA or gDNA.

Trimming cost V 3 bases and J 3 bases, with 15 bases left between them. Germline CDR1 and CDR2: MDHEN and SYDVKM. The CDR3 runs to 15 residues. Original methodology: Reference gene primer amplification in the assay estimated nucleated cell counts. Only in-frame clones appear in the TCRdb table, and some are missing; sequencing was by immunoSEQ multiplex PCR. V and J calls and clone size are given by that table; D and trimming were obtained from the DNA. Among almost 50,000 clones, 68% were seen once, and the ten largest hold just under 9%. The sample comprised peripheral blood. The chain is built from TRBV28 and TRBJ2-7; D is unresolved. The TCR comes from a woman aged 70 to 79 with acute or convalescent COVID-19. CDR3 sequence: CASSLVAVQNYEQYF. CDR3 DNA sequence: TGTGCCAGCAGTTTGGTGGCAGTCCAGAACTACGAGCAGTACTTC.